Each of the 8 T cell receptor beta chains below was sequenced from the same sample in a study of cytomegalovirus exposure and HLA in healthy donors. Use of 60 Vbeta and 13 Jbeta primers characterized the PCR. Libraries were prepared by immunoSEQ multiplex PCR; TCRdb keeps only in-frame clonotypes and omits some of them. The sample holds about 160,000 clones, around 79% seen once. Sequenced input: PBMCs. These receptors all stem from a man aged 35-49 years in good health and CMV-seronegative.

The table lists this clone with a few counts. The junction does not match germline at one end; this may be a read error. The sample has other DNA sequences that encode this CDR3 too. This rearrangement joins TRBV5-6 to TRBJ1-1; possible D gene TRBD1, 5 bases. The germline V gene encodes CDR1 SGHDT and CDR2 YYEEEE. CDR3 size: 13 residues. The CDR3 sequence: CASSLGGGTEAFF. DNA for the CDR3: TGTGCCAGCAGTTTGGGGGGAGGCACTGAAGCTTTCTTT.

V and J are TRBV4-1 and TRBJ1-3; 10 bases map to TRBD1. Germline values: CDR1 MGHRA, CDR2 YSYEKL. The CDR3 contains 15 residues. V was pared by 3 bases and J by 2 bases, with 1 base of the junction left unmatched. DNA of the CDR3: TGCGCCAGCAGCCAGGGGACAGGGGCTGGAAACACCATATATTTT. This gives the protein CASSQGTGAGNTIYF.

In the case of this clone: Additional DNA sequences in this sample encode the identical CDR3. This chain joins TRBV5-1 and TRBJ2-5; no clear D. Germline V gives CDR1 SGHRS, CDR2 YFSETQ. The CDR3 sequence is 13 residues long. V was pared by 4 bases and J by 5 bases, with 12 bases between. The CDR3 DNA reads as TGCGCCAGCAGCCTATATGGCGGCGAGACCCAGTACTTC. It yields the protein CASSLYGGETQYF. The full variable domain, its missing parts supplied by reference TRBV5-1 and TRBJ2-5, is KAGVTQTPRYLIKTRGQQVTLSCSPISGHRSVSWYQQTPGQGLQFLFEYFSETQRNKGNFPGRFSGRQFSNSRSEMNVSTLELGDSALYLCASSLYGGETQYFGPGTRLLVL.

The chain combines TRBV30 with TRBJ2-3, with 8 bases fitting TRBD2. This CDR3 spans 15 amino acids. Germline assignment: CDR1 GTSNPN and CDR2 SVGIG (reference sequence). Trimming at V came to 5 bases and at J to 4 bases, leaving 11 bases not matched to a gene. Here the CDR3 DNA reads TGTGCCTGGTGTTCCCGGGGGGGGGCTGCAGATACGCAGTATTTT. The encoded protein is CAWCSRGGAADTQYF.

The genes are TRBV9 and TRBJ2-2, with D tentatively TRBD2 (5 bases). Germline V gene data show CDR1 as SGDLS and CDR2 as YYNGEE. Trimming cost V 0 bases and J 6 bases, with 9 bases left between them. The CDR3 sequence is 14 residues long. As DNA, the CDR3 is TGTGCCAGCAGCGTAGAAGCGGTTCCCGGGGAGCTGTTTTTT. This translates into CASSVEAVPGELFF.

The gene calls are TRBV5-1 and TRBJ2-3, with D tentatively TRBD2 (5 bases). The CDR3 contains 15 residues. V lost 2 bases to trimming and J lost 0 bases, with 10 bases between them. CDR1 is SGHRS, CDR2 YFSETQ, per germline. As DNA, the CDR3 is TGCGCCAGCAGCTTCGGGGAACCTAGCACAGATACGCAGTATTTT. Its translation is CASSFGEPSTDTQYF. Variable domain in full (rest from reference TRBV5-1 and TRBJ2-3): KAGVTQTPRYLIKTRGQQVTLSCSPISGHRSVSWYQQTPGQGLQFLFEYFSETQRNKGNFPGRFSGRQFSNSRSEMNVSTLELGDSALYLCASSFGEPSTDTQYFGPGTRLTVL.

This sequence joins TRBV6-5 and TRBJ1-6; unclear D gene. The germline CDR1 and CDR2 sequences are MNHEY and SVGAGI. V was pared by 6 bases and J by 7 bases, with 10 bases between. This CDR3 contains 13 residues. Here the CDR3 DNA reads TGTGCCAGCAGGGCAACGGGAAATTCACCCCTCCACTTT. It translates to CASRATGNSPLHF.

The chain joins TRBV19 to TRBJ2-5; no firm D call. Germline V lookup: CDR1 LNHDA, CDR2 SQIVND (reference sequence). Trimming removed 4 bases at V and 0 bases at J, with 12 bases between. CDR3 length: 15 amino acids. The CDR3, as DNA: TGTGCCAGTAGTACCGCGTTGGGCTACCAAGAGACCCAGTACTTC. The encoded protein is CASSTALGYQETQYF.